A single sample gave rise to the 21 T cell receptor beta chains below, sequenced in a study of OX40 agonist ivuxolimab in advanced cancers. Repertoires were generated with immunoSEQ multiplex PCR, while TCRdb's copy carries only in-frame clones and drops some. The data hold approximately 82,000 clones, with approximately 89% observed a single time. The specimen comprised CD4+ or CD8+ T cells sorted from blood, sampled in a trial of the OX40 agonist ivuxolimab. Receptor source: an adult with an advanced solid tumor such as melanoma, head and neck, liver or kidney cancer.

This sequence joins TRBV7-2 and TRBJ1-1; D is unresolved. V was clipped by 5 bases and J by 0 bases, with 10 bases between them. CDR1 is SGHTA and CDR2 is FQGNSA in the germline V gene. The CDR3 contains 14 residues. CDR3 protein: CASSPGPLNTEAFF. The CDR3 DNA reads TGTGCCAGCAGCCCTGGGCCCTTGAACACTGAAGCTTTCTTT.

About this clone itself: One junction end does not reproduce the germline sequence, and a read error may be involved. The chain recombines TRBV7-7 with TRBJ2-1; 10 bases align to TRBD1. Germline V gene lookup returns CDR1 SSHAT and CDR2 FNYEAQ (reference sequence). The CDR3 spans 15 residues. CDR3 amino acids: CASSLRQGAGNEQFF. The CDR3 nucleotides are TGTGCTAGCAGCTTACGACAGGGGGCAGGGAATGAGCAGTTCTTC.

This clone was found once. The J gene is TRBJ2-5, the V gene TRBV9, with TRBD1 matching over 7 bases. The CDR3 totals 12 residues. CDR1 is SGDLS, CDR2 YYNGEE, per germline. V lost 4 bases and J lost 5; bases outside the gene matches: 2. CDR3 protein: CASSLTGETQYF. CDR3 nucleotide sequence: TGTGCCAGCAGCTTGACAGGGGAGACCCAGTACTTC. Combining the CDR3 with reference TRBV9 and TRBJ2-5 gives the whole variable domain DSGVTQTPKHLITATGQRVTLRCSPRSGDLSVYWYQQSLDQGLQFLIQYYNGEERAKGNILERFSAQQFPDLHSELNLSSLELGDSALYFCASSLTGETQYFGPGTRLLVL.

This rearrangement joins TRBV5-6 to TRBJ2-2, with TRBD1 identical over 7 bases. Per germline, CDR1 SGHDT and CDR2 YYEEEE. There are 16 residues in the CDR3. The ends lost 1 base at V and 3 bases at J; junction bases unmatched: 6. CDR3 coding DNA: TGTGCCAGCAGCTTGTTCGGACAGGCCCACACCGGGGAGCTGTTTTTT. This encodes CASSLFGQAHTGELFF.

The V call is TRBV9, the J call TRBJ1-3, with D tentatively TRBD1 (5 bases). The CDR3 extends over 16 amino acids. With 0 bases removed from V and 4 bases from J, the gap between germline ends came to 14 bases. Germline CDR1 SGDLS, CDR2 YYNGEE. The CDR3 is CASSVGGDVAGNTIYF. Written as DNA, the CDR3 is TGTGCCAGCAGCGTAGGGGGGGACGTTGCAGGAAACACCATATATTTT.

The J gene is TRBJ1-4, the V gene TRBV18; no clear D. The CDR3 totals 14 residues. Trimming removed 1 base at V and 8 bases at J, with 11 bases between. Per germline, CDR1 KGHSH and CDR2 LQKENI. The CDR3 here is CASSPRADGEKLFF. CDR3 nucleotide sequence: TGTGCCAGCTCACCACGAGCAGACGGGGAAAAACTGTTTTTT.

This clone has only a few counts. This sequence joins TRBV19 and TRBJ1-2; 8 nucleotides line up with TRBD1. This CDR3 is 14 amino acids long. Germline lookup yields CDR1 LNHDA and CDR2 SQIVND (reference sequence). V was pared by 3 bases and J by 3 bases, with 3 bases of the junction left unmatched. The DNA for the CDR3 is TGTGCCAGTAGTATCCAGGGGGCCGACTATGGCTACACCTTC. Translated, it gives CASSIQGADYGYTF.

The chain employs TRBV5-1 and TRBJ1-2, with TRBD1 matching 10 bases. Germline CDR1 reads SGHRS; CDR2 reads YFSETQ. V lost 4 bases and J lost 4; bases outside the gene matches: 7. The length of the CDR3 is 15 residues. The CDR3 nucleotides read TGCGCCAGCAGCGAAAGGGACAGGGGAAGCTATGGCTACACCTTC. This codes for CASSERDRGSYGYTF. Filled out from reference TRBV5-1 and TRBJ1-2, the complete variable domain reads KAGVTQTPRYLIKTRGQQVTLSCSPISGHRSVSWYQQTPGQGLQFLFEYFSETQRNKGNFPGRFSGRQFSNSRSEMNVSTLELGDSALYLCASSERDRGSYGYTFGSGTRLTVV.

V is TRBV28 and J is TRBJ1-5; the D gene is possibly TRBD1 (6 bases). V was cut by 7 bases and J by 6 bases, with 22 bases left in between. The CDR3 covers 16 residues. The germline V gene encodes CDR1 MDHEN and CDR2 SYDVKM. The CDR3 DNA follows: TGTGCCAGCACGACTCTCCGGACAGAAGGTAGTCAGCCCCAGCATTTT. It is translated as CASTTLRTEGSQPQHF. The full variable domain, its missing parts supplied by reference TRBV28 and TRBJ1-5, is DVKVTQSSRYLVKRTGEKVFLECVQDMDHENMFWYRQDPGLGLRLIYFSYDVKMKEKGDIPEGYSVSREKKERFSLILESASTNQTSMYLCASTTLRTEGSQPQHFGDGTRLSIL.

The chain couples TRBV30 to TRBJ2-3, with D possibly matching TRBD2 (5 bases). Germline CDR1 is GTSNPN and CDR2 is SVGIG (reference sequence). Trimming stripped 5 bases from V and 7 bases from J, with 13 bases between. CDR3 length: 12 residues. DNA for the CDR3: TGTGCCTGGGAGCCGGGGTCGAATACGCAGTATTTT. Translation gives CAWEPGSNTQYF.

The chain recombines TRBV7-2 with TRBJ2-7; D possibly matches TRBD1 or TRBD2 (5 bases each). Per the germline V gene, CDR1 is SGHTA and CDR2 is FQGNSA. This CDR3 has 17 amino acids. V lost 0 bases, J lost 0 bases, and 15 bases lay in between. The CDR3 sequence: CASSLALGVTASYEQYF. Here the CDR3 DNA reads TGTGCCAGCAGCTTAGCGTTGGGGGTCACAGCCTCCTACGAGCAGTACTTC. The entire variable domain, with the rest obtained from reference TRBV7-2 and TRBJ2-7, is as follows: GAGVSQSPSNKVTEKGKDVELRCDPISGHTALYWYRQSLGQGLEFLIYFQGNSAPDKSGLPSDRFSAERTGGSVSTLTIQRTQQEDSAVYLCASSLALGVTASYEQYFGPGTRLTVT.

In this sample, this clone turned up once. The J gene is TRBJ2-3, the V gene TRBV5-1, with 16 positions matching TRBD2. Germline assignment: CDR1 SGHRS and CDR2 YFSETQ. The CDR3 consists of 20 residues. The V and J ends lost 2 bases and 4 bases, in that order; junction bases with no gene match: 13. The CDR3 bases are TGCGCCAGCAGCTTCCCCGCCGGGACTAGCGGGGGGGCGTGGGCAGATACGCAGTATTTT. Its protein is CASSFPAGTSGGAWADTQYF.

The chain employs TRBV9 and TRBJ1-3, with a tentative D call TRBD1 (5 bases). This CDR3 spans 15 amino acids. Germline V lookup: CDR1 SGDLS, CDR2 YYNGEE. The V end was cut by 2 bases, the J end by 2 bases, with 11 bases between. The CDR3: CASSVSGLAGNTIYF. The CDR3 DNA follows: TGTGCCAGCAGCGTCTCAGGGTTAGCTGGAAACACCATATATTTT. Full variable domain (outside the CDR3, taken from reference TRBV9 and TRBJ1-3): DSGVTQTPKHLITATGQRVTLRCSPRSGDLSVYWYQQSLDQGLQFLIQYYNGEERAKGNILERFSAQQFPDLHSELNLSSLELGDSALYFCASSVSGLAGNTIYFGEGSWLTVV.

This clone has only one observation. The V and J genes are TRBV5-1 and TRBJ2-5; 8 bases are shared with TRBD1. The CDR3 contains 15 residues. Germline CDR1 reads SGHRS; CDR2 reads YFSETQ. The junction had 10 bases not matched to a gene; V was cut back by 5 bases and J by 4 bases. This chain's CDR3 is CASSPGQVKRETQYF. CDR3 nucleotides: TGCGCCAGCAGTCCGGGACAGGTTAAACGAGAGACCCAGTACTTC.

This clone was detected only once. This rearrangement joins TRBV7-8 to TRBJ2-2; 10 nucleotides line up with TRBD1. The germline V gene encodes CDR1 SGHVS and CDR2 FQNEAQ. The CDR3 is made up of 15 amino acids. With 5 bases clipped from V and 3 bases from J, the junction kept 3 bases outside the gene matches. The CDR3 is CASSRQGADTGELFF. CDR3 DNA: TGTGCCAGCAGCCGACAGGGGGCGGACACCGGGGAGCTGTTTTTT.

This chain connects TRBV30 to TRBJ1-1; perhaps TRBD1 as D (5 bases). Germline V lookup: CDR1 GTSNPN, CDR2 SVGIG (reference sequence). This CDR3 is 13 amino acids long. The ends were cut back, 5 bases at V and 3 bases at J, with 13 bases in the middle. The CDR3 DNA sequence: TGTGCCTGGCGACCAGGGTCCCACACTGAAGCTTTCTTT. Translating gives CAWRPGSHTEAFF.

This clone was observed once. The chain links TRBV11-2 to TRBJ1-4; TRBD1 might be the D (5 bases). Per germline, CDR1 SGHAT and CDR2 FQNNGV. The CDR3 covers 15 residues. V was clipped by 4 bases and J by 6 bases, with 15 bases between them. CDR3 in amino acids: CASSSERRGDEKLFF. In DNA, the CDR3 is TGTGCCAGCAGCTCCGAAAGGAGGGGAGATGAAAAACTGTTTTTT.

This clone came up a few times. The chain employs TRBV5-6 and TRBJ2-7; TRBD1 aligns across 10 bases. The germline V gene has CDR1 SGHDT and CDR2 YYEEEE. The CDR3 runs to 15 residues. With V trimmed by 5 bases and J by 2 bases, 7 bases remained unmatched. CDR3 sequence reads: CASSPGTGAPYEQYF. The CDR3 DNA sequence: TGTGCCAGCAGTCCCGGGACAGGGGCTCCCTACGAGCAGTACTTC.

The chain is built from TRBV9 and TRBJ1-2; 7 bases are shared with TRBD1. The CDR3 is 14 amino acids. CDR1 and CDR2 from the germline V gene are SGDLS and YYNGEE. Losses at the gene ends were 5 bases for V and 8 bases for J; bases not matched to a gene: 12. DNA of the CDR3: TGTGCCAGCAGTGTCGTCGGGGACAGAAGGGGCTACACCTTC. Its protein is CASSVVGDRRGYTF.

The CDR3 DNA is TGTGCCAGCCTTGTTAGCCGGCTAGCGGGAGGCTACGAGCAGTACTTC. Residues: CASLVSRLAGGYEQYF. The V and J genes are TRBV28 and TRBJ2-7, with 11 bases lining up with TRBD2. The length of the CDR3 is 16 residues. The V and J ends lost 8 bases and 3 bases, in that order; junction bases with no gene match: 12. The germline V gene has CDR1 MDHEN and CDR2 SYDVKM.

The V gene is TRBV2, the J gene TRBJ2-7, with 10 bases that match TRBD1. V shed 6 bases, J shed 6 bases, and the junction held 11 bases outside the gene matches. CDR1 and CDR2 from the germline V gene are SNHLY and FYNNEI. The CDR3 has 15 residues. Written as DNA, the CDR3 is TGTGCCAGCAGAACCGGGACAGGGGTTACTGGCGAGCAGTACTTC. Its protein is CASRTGTGVTGEQYF.